Below, 15 T cell receptor beta chains from the same sample are listed, as sequenced in a study of blood T cell repertoires in COVID-19 (dated by TCRdb to 2018 to 2020). Library preparation employed the immunoSEQ multiplex PCR assay. Sourced from immuneACCESS, this table was stored by TCRdb with only in-frame sequences that have V and J called. A share of the clones is absent; for the studies checked, an unresolved V gene accounts for under half, and the remainder has no known explanation. For this sample the table gives about 110,000 clones, of which over 60% were detected only once. The ten largest make up 4.3% of the sample. Sequencing was performed on peripheral blood. These receptors were collected from a man in his 70s with acute or convalescent COVID-19.

The V call is TRBV18, the J call TRBJ1-1; unclear D gene. The CDR3 has 15 residues. V was pared by 4 bases and J by 6 bases, with 18 bases between. Germline CDR1 reads KGHSH; CDR2 reads LQKENI. Written as DNA, the CDR3 is TGTGCCAGCTCACTACCGGTAGAGTCCGGTCCTGAAGCTTTCTTT. This gives the protein CASSLPVESGPEAFF.

The chain employs TRBV6-6 and TRBJ1-2; tentatively, D is TRBD1 (5 bases). The V end lost 4 bases, the J end lost 8 bases, and 14 bases lay between the germline ends. The CDR3 runs to 13 residues. Germline lookup yields CDR1 MNHNY and CDR2 SVGAGI (reference sequence). CDR3 loop: CASSFNPTDGYTF. For the CDR3, the DNA is TGTGCCAGCAGTTTCAACCCGACAGACGGCTACACCTTC.

This chain links TRBV4-3 with TRBJ1-2; D is uncertain. This CDR3 has 14 residues. The germline V gene encodes CDR1 LGHNA and CDR2 YSLEER. Trimming took off 4 bases at V and 2 bases at J, with 11 bases between the two ends. CDR3 region: CASSPSSTNYGYTF. The CDR3 DNA sequence: TGCGCCAGCAGCCCCTCCTCCACAAACTATGGCTACACCTTC.

This CDR3 is CASSYGTPQDYEQYF. The CDR3 region has the DNA TGTGCCAGCAGTTATGGGACACCCCAGGACTACGAGCAGTACTTC. The rearrangement uses TRBV6-5 and TRBJ2-7, with D possibly TRBD1 on 6 matching bases. Germline V gene lookup returns CDR1 MNHEY and CDR2 SVGAGI. This CDR3 spans 15 amino acids. The V end was cut by 3 bases, the J end by 3 bases, with 15 bases between.

The J gene is TRBJ1-2, the V gene TRBV5-1; 10 bases map to TRBD1. Per the germline V gene, CDR1 is SGHRS and CDR2 is YFSETQ. The CDR3 is 14 amino acids. V dropped 1 base and J dropped 8; count of bases not matched to a gene: 5. This chain's CDR3 is CASSLWGQGSGYTF. As DNA, the CDR3 is TGCGCCAGCAGCTTGTGGGGACAGGGGTCCGGCTACACCTTC.

The chain carries TRBV5-1 and TRBJ2-2, with 7 nucleotides matching TRBD2. The germline CDR1 and CDR2 sequences are SGHRS and YFSETQ. Trimming cost V 2 bases and J 3 bases; bases outside gene matches: 7. The CDR3 has 16 residues. The CDR3 bases are TGCGCCAGCAGCTTAAGGGCTAGCGGCGACACCGGGGAGCTGTTTTTT. This translates into CASSLRASGDTGELFF.

This chain links TRBV19 with TRBJ1-2; D might be TRBD1 (5 bases). The CDR3 sequence is 13 residues long. Germline V gene lookup returns CDR1 LNHDA and CDR2 SQIVND (reference sequence). The V gene lost 3 bases and the J gene lost 6 bases, with 11 bases spanning the gap. For the CDR3, the DNA is TGTGCCAGTAGTATCTCCCAGGGCCATGGCTACACCTTC. Translating gives CASSISQGHGYTF. The variable domain in full, with the rest retrieved from reference TRBV19 and TRBJ1-2, is DGGITQSPKYLFRKEGQNVTLSCEQNLNHDAMYWYRQDPGQGLRLIYYSQIVNDFQKGDIAEGYSVSREKKESFPLTVTSAQKNPTAFYLCASSISQGHGYTFGSGTRLTVV.

CDR3 DNA: TGTGCCAGCAGCCCAAACCCTCTAGCGGGGGGACAATACAATGAGCAGTTCTTC. It is translated as CASSPNPLAGGQYNEQFF. This chain uses TRBV11-2 with TRBJ2-1; 11 nucleotides agree with TRBD2. The length of the CDR3 is 18 residues. V trimming: 5 bases; J trimming: 4 bases; junction bases outside the gene matches: 13. CDR1 is SGHAT and CDR2 is FQNNGV in the germline V gene.

The chain combines TRBV7-9 with TRBJ2-7; D gene uncertain. Germline CDR1 is SEHNR and CDR2 is FQNEAQ (reference sequence). Trimming left V 3 bases short and J 1 base short, with 7 bases between. The CDR3 consists of 13 residues. DNA for the CDR3: TGTGCCAGCAGCTTTCCCAGTTCCTACGAGCAGTACTTC. It codes for CASSFPSSYEQYF.

This chain uses TRBV9 with TRBJ1-3, with D possibly being TRBD1 (6 bases). The CDR3 totals 17 residues. V lost 0 bases to trimming and J lost 0 bases, with 13 bases between them. The V gene's germline CDR1 is SGDLS and CDR2 YYNGEE. CDR3 amino acids: CASSVAGGAYSGNTIYF. As DNA, the CDR3 is TGTGCCAGCAGCGTAGCTGGGGGCGCTTACTCTGGAAACACCATATATTTT. Variable domain in full (rest from reference TRBV9 and TRBJ1-3): DSGVTQTPKHLITATGQRVTLRCSPRSGDLSVYWYQQSLDQGLQFLIQYYNGEERAKGNILERFSAQQFPDLHSELNLSSLELGDSALYFCASSVAGGAYSGNTIYFGEGSWLTVV.

The chain joins TRBV6-5 to TRBJ1-1; D remains ambiguous. Trimming took off 7 bases at V and 1 base at J, with 10 bases between the two ends. The germline V gene encodes CDR1 MNHEY and CDR2 SVGAGI. CDR3 length equals 13 residues. CDR3 amino acids: CASNLGKNTEAFF. CDR3 sequence (DNA): TGTGCCAGCAACCTCGGGAAGAACACTGAAGCTTTCTTT.

This chain joins TRBV10-1 and TRBJ1-2; no clear D gene. The V end lost 8 bases, the J end lost 2 bases, and 12 bases lay between the germline ends. The CDR3 loop spans 13 amino acids. Per the germline V gene, CDR1 is WNHNN and CDR2 is SYGVQD (reference sequence). The CDR3 is CASEGPGNYGYTF. CDR3 DNA sequence: TGCGCCAGCGAGGGCCCCGGCAACTATGGCTACACCTTC.

The chain carries TRBV5-1 and TRBJ2-7; possibly TRBD1 for D (6 bases). There are 15 residues in the CDR3. V dropped 4 bases and J dropped 2 bases, with 16 bases sitting between them. Germline CDR1 is SGHRS and CDR2 is YFSETQ. DNA of the CDR3: TGCGCCAGCAGCAATCGGGCAGGGGAAACCTACGAGCAGTACTTC. It yields the protein CASSNRAGETYEQYF. Based on the CDR3 plus reference TRBV5-1 and TRBJ2-7, the full variable domain is KAGVTQTPRYLIKTRGQQVTLSCSPISGHRSVSWYQQTPGQGLQFLFEYFSETQRNKGNFPGRFSGRQFSNSRSEMNVSTLELGDSALYLCASSNRAGETYEQYFGPGTRLTVT.

This chain links TRBV3-1 (or the pseudogene TRBV3-2) with TRBJ2-4, with 7 bases fitting TRBD1. From germline, CDR1 is LGHDT and CDR2 YNNKEL (reference sequence). The V segment lost 0 bases and the J segment 8 bases; nucleotides outside the gene matches: 7. This CDR3 comprises 15 residues. CDR3 loop: CASSQDWAGGHIQYF. DNA for the CDR3: TGTGCCAGCAGCCAAGATTGGGCAGGGGGACACATTCAGTACTTC.

The chain has TRBV9 and TRBJ2-7; 8 positions agree with TRBD1. After removal of 0 bases from V and 0 bases from J, the junction contained 2 bases not matched to a gene. CDR3 size: 15 residues. Germline V gene lookup returns CDR1 SGDLS and CDR2 YYNGEE. The CDR3 bases are TGTGCCAGCAGCGTAGCCGGGACAGGCTCCTACGAGCAGTACTTC. This encodes CASSVAGTGSYEQYF.